Shown below are 17 T cell receptor beta chains from a single sample sequenced in a study of blood T cell repertoires in COVID-19. Assay used: immunoSEQ multiplex PCR; TCRdb lists only in-frame clones, some missing. The repertoire holds tens of thousands of clones, with about 90% as singletons. Sequenced material: peripheral blood. These receptors were taken from a woman over 75 with active or convalescent COVID-19.

V and J are TRBV18 and TRBJ1-1; 11 bases are shared with TRBD1. V was pared by 1 base and J by 11 bases, with 6 bases of the junction left unmatched. The CDR3 length is 14 residues. The germline gives CDR1 KGHSH, CDR2 LQKENI. As DNA, the CDR3 is TGTGCCAGCTCACCACGAGGACAGGGGGCGGACGCTTTCTTT. Amino acid sequence: CASSPRGQGADAFF.

V gene TRBV19 combines with J gene TRBJ2-7, with TRBD2 as a possible D gene (7 bases). The CDR3 totals 15 residues. V was clipped by 1 base and J by 4 bases, with 14 bases between them. CDR1 LNHDA and CDR2 SQIVND come from the germline V gene (reference sequence). Here the CDR3 reads CASSIVGGGLYEQYF. The CDR3 DNA reads TGTGCCAGTAGTATAGTGGGAGGGGGACTATACGAGCAGTACTTC.

This chain connects TRBV11-2 to TRBJ1-4; D not resolved. Germline loops: CDR1 SGHAT, CDR2 FQNNGV. V gave up 0 bases and J gave up 5 bases, with 10 bases separating them. The CDR3 is made up of 15 amino acids. CDR3 DNA sequence: TGTGCCAGCAGCTTAGATTCGGCAGCGAATGAAAAACTGTTTTTT. The encoded protein is CASSLDSAANEKLFF.

The chain links TRBV6-5 to TRBJ2-1; possibly TRBD2 for D (6 bases). V was clipped by 7 bases and J by 5 bases, with 18 bases between them. This CDR3 has 15 residues. Per germline, CDR1 MNHEY and CDR2 SVGAGI. CDR3 loop: CASIKAGFPNNEQFF. In nucleotides, the CDR3 is TGTGCCAGCATCAAGGCGGGGTTCCCTAACAATGAGCAGTTCTTC.

The chain has TRBV7-9 and TRBJ2-5, with D perhaps matching TRBD2 (6 bases). From germline, CDR1 is SEHNR and CDR2 FQNEAQ (reference sequence). This CDR3 spans 14 amino acids. V shed 5 bases and J shed 3 bases, with 13 bases lying between them. The CDR3 is CASSHSWGEETQYF. The CDR3 DNA reads as TGTGCCAGCAGCCATTCTTGGGGGGAAGAGACCCAGTACTTC.

The sample holds one count of this clone. This sequence joins TRBV18 and TRBJ2-2; the match to TRBD1 covers 12 bases. The CDR3 has 16 residues. Germline V gene data show CDR1 as KGHSH and CDR2 as LQKENI. After removal of 0 bases from V and 7 bases from J, the junction contained 3 bases not matched to a gene. The CDR3 spells CASSPPGQGAHGELFF. Written as DNA, the CDR3 is TGTGCCAGCTCACCACCGGGACAGGGGGCCCACGGGGAGCTGTTTTTT.

V usage is TRBV6-6 and J usage is TRBJ1-6; D possibly corresponds to TRBD1 (5 bases). The CDR3 is 16 residues long. Trimming took 6 bases from V and 6 from J, leaving 18 bases between them. Looked up from germline, CDR1 is MNHNY and CDR2 is SVGAGI (reference sequence). The CDR3 DNA reads TGTGCCAGCAGCCCTCCCGGAAGGGGCGGTAATTCACCCCTCCACTTT. Translated, it gives CASSPPGRGGNSPLHF.

This chain joins TRBV5-1 and TRBJ1-5; no reliable D call. Trimming took 2 bases from V and 4 from J, leaving 13 bases between them. From germline, CDR1 is SGHRS and CDR2 YFSETQ. This CDR3 region has 15 residues. Written as DNA, the CDR3 is TGCGCCAGCAGCTTCAAGGGAGGACCTAATCAGCCCCAGCATTTT. The encoded protein is CASSFKGGPNQPQHF.

This clone was recorded once. The genes are TRBV27 and TRBJ2-2, with D possibly TRBD1 on 5 matching bases. The CDR3 sequence is 16 residues long. With 4 bases removed from V and 3 bases from J, the gap between germline ends came to 15 bases. Germline CDR1 and CDR2: MNHEY and SMNVEV (reference sequence). CDR3 in amino acids: CASSSAAQGHTGELFF. DNA for the CDR3: TGTGCCAGCAGTTCCGCCGCGCAGGGTCACACCGGGGAGCTGTTTTTT.

This clone was observed a handful of times. The V call is TRBV5-1, the J call TRBJ2-5, with 11 bases that match TRBD2. The CDR3 has 15 residues. Germline assignment: CDR1 SGHRS and CDR2 YFSETQ. The J segment lost 2 bases and the V segment lost 3 bases, leaving 3 bases of the junction unmatched. Here the CDR3 reads CASSSVAGGQETQYF. DNA of the CDR3: TGCGCCAGCAGCTCGGTAGCGGGGGGGCAAGAGACCCAGTACTTC.

The chain combines TRBV6-2 or TRBV6-3 with TRBJ1-5; tentatively, D is TRBD1 (6 bases). V was pared by 6 bases and J by 6 bases, with 15 bases between. Germline lookup yields CDR1 MNHEY and CDR2 SVGEGT. This CDR3 spans 14 amino acids. The CDR3, as DNA: TGTGCCAGCAGCAACCCCGGGACAACTCAGCCCCAGCATTTT. Translating it yields CASSNPGTTQPQHF.

The chain couples TRBV11-3 to TRBJ2-3; D perhaps matches TRBD2 (6 bases). V was cut by 6 bases and J by 7 bases, with 17 bases left in between. The germline V gene has CDR1 SGHNT and CDR2 YENEEA. CDR3 length: 14 amino acids. CDR3 sequence reads: CASSFGGLAHTQYF. CDR3 bases: TGTGCCAGCAGTTTTGGGGGGTTGGCCCATACGCAGTATTTT.

The chain uses TRBV5-1 and TRBJ2-5, with D unclear. Trimming took off 0 bases at V and 5 bases at J, with 14 bases between the two ends. Germline CDR1 is SGHRS and CDR2 is YFSETQ. This CDR3 is built from 15 residues. CDR3 loop: CASSLATRPEETQYF. CDR3 bases: TGCGCCAGCAGCTTGGCCACCCGCCCGGAGGAGACCCAGTACTTC.

The V call is TRBV19, the J call TRBJ1-1, with D uncertain. Looked up from germline, CDR1 is LNHDA and CDR2 is SQIVND (reference sequence). The CDR3 sequence is 13 residues long. V lost 5 bases and J lost 0, with 7 bases in between. As DNA, the CDR3 is TGTGCCAGTAGTGCCCAGTTGAACACTGAAGCTTTCTTT. Translated, it gives CASSAQLNTEAFF.

The rearrangement uses TRBV7-3 and TRBJ2-3; D possibly corresponds to TRBD2 (6 bases). The CDR3 is made up of 16 amino acids. Trimming cost V 3 bases and J 0 bases, with 13 bases left between them. Germline V gene sequence: CDR1 SGHTA, CDR2 FQGTGA. The CDR3 sequence: CASSLSRDSSTDTQYF. CDR3 DNA sequence: TGTGCCAGCAGCTTGTCGCGGGACTCTAGCACAGATACGCAGTATTTT.

The chain employs TRBV24-1 and TRBJ2-1; 10 bases are a match to TRBD2. The germline V gene encodes CDR1 KGHDR and CDR2 SFDVKD. Losses at the gene ends were 3 bases for V and 6 bases for J; bases not matched to a gene: 10. The CDR3 has 17 amino acids. CDR3 residues: CATSDGLAGVRGNEQFF. For the CDR3, the DNA is TGTGCCACCAGTGATGGGCTAGCGGGAGTTAGAGGCAATGAGCAGTTCTTC.

The gene calls are TRBV2 and TRBJ1-2, with D unclear. Trimming cost V 11 bases and J 2 bases, with 15 bases left between them. Per germline, CDR1 SNHLY and CDR2 FYNNEI. The CDR3 contains 13 residues. The CDR3 nucleotides read TGTGCCGGCGCTTGGGAGGGAAACTATGGCTACACCTTC. The encoded protein is CAGAWEGNYGYTF.